Here is one TCR beta chain with its context. The data are from a study of technical replicates of blood from a handful of donors. This table comes from immunoSEQ multiplex PCR, and its TCRdb copy is limited to in-frame clones, with some not included. The sample lists roughly 70,000 clones, about 97% occurring once. CDR1 SGHDT and CDR2 YYEEEE come from the germline V gene. V trimming: 3 bases; J trimming: 1 base; junction bases outside the gene matches: 3. There are 16 residues in the CDR3. This sequence originates from a human donor in good health. This chain joins TRBV5-6 and TRBJ2-3; 12 bases line up with TRBD1. The material sequenced was T cells isolated from PBMCs. The CDR3 region is CASSWGTGGRTDTQYF. The CDR3 DNA reads as TGTGCCAGCAGCTGGGGGACAGGGGGCCGCACAGATACGCAGTATTTT.